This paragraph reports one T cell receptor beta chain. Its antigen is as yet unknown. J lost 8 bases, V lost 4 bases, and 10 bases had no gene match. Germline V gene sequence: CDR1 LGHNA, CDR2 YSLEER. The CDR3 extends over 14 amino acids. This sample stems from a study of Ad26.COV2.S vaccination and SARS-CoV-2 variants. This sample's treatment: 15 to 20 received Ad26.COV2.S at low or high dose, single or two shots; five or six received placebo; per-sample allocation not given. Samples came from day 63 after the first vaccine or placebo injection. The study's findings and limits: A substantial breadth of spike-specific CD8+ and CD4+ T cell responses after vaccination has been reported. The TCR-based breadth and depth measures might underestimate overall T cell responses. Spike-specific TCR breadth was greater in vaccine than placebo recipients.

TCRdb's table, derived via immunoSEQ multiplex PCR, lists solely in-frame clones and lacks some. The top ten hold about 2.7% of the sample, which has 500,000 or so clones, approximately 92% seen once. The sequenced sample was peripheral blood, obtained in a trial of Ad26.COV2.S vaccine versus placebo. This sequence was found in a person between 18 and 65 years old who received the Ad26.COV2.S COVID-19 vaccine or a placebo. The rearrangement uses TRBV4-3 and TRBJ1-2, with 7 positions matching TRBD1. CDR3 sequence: CASSPRQGLRGYTF. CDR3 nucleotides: TGCGCCAGCAGCCCGAGACAGGGTCTAAGAGGCTACACCTTC.